Below, 10 T cell receptor beta chains from the same sample are listed, as sequenced in a study of T cell changes during pregnancy in multiple sclerosis. The assay was immunoSEQ multiplex PCR, and TCRdb's table has in-frame clones only and misses some. The repertoire holds 23,000 or so clones, with about nine tenths as singletons. The sequencing here drew on CD8+ T cells from peripheral blood mononuclear cells, taken in the first trimester of pregnancy. The receptors come from a female donor in good health, enrolled as a control in a pregnancy study.

V usage is TRBV19 and J usage is TRBJ2-5; D possibly corresponds to TRBD2 (7 bases). CDR3 length: 16 amino acids. In germline, CDR1 is LNHDA, CDR2 SQIVND (reference sequence). Trimming took off 4 bases at V and 5 bases at J, with 20 bases between the two ends. The CDR3 loop is CASSTGGPGRRETQYF. The CDR3, as DNA: TGTGCCAGTAGTACGGGGGGCCCAGGGCGGCGGGAGACCCAGTACTTC.

The count of this clone is one. The chain employs TRBV5-8 and TRBJ2-3, with 8 nucleotides matching TRBD1. The CDR3 covers 14 residues. With V trimmed by 3 bases and J by 6 bases, 6 bases remained unmatched. Looked up from germline, CDR1 is SGHTS and CDR2 is YDEGEE. The CDR3 protein is CASSWGQVLDTQYF. Here the CDR3 DNA reads TGTGCCAGCAGCTGGGGACAGGTCCTGGATACGCAGTATTTT.

The rearrangement uses TRBV9 and TRBJ2-2, with a weak D call TRBD2 (5 bases). The CDR3 is 13 residues long. CDR1 and CDR2 (germline): SGDLS, YYNGEE. Trimming cost V 4 bases and J 6 bases, with 10 bases left between them. Here the CDR3 DNA reads TGTGCCAGCAGCTCGGGCGGGTCCGGGGAGCTGTTTTTT. This codes for CASSSGGSGELFF.

This clone was observed a handful of times. Other DNA sequences within the sample encode an identical CDR3. The chain employs TRBV18 and TRBJ2-3, with TRBD2 matching 7 bases. V lost 6 bases, J lost 4 bases, and 7 bases stayed unmatched. Germline loops: CDR1 KGHSH, CDR2 LQKENI. The CDR3 sequence is 14 residues long. The CDR3 DNA reads as TGTGCCAGCTCGCCGACTAGCTCCGCAGATACGCAGTATTTT. It encodes CASSPTSSADTQYF.

The rearrangement uses TRBV9 and TRBJ2-7; TRBD2 matches at 12 bases. The CDR3 is made up of 16 amino acids. The germline gives CDR1 SGDLS, CDR2 YYNGEE. The J segment lost 3 bases and the V segment lost 4 bases, leaving 8 bases of the junction unmatched. The CDR3 sequence: CASSSSTSGGVYEQYF. CDR3 bases: TGTGCCAGCAGCTCATCGACTAGCGGGGGTGTCTACGAGCAGTACTTC.

The chain couples TRBV28 to TRBJ1-3, with D unclear. CDR3 length: 18 amino acids. The V gene's germline CDR1 is MDHEN and CDR2 SYDVKM. Trimming shortened V by 5 bases and J by 1 base, and 21 bases separated the two germline ends. The CDR3 nucleotides read TGTGCCAGCAGTCCACCTAACGAGAGGGTCCTATCTGGAAACACCATATATTTT. This gives the protein CASSPPNERVLSGNTIYF.

The CDR3: CASSSRTSGPTGETQYF. CDR3 DNA sequence: TGTGCCAGCAGTTCCCGGACTAGCGGCCCCACGGGGGAGACCCAGTACTTC. V and J are TRBV28 and TRBJ2-5; 10 nucleotides match TRBD2. This CDR3 comprises 17 residues. Germline V gene data show CDR1 as MDHEN and CDR2 as SYDVKM. V was pared by 4 bases and J by 5 bases, with 13 bases of the junction left unmatched. The full variable domain, in which reference TRBV28 and TRBJ2-5 provide the parts outside the CDR3, is DVKVTQSSRYLVKRTGEKVFLECVQDMDHENMFWYRQDPGLGLRLIYFSYDVKMKEKGDIPEGYSVSREKKERFSLILESASTNQTSMYLCASSSRTSGPTGETQYFGPGTRLLVL.

The chain carries TRBV7-9 and TRBJ1-2; D possibly corresponds to TRBD1 (5 bases). The germline gives CDR1 SEHNR, CDR2 FQNEAQ (reference sequence). The ends were cut back, 4 bases at V and 6 bases at J, with 12 bases in the middle. The CDR3 is 13 residues long. The CDR3 spells CASSYAGGDGYTF. CDR3 bases: TGTGCCAGCAGCTACGCCGGGGGAGATGGCTACACCTTC.

V usage is TRBV7-9 and J usage is TRBJ2-3; 8 bases align to TRBD1. Germline CDR1 reads SEHNR; CDR2 reads FQNEAQ (reference sequence). J lost 1 base, V lost 0 bases, and 6 bases had no gene match. The CDR3 is made up of 17 amino acids. CDR3 coding DNA: TGTGCCAGCAGCTTAGCGGCAGACAGGGGCGGCACAGATACGCAGTATTTT. Translated: CASSLAADRGGTDTQYF.

This clone turned up a few times. The rearrangement links TRBV6-5 to TRBJ1-1; TRBD1 might be the D (6 bases). Germline V lookup: CDR1 MNHEY, CDR2 SVGAGI. V was trimmed by 5 bases and J by 9 bases, leaving 10 bases between them. The CDR3 extends over 11 amino acids. The CDR3 loop reads CASSTGSKAFF. CDR3 coding DNA: TGTGCCAGCAGTACAGGGTCCAAAGCTTTCTTT.